The source of this TCR beta chain is a study of cytomegalovirus exposure and HLA in healthy donors (dated by TCRdb to 2016 to 2017). Some background on the complete study: According to a later analysis, the 120 or so validation repertoires were produced on the same platform as the roughly 600 repertoires of the first cohort. To predict cytomegalovirus infection status, the study combined high-throughput TCR immunosequencing, statistical association of individual TCRs with disease status, and machine learning. The study aimed to test whether signatures of past pathogen exposure could be identified by cataloging public T cell receptors. Along with the roughly 700-subject first cohort, a separate validation cohort of approximately 110 different subjects was used. Summary of the overall study and its limitations: The study listed over 150 TCR beta chains as associated with cytomegalovirus. In a later analysis, TCRs clustered in the first cohort were found to also tend to co-occur in the roughly 110 validation repertoires, with 85% to 95% of cluster scores above 0. All 110 or so repertoires were used to score co-occurrence in the validation cohort in a later analysis, because that analysis had no HLA typing for the cohort. While some public TCRs were present in many individuals, most TCR sequences turned up only very rarely across donors. A few of the identified cytomegalovirus-associated TCR beta chains were confirmed in vitro to be specific for cytomegalovirus antigens. The authors suggested that the approach could potentially be generalized to other disease states and immunological phenotypes. The classifier was reported to diagnose cytomegalovirus status with high specificity and sensitivity in both the original and validation cohorts.

To note about this clone: Its antigen has not been determined. Base quality data are lacking; no much larger clone is found one base away.

The receptor library was made with the immunoSEQ multiplex PCR assay. Per the authors' processing: A statistical classification framework was built to diagnose cytomegalovirus status from the catalog of TCR beta chain sequences. This immuneACCESS table, as held by TCRdb, lists in-frame sequences with V and J called but not all clones. Of the missing ones, under half trace to an unresolved V gene in checked studies; the others have no known cause. V, J and clone size are those of that table, while D and trimming were read from the DNA. A total of 50,000 to 65,000 clones appear in this sample, about 96% of them only once. The ten largest clones take up approximately 1.2% of the sample. V sheds 6 bases and J sheds 4 bases, leaving 15 bases between their ends. From cysteine to phenylalanine, the CDR3 is 14 amino acids long. The kept DNA is CDR3 alone, 42 bases in frame from the first base. Via the germline V gene, CDR1 is WSHSY and CDR2 SAAADI.

Separate from the approximately 700-subject first cohort, the validation cohort of more than 90 subjects was the group to which the donors belonged. The specimen was PBMCs. The sequence derives from a woman aged 18-29 years in good health and CMV-seronegative. The V and J segments used are TRBV10-2 and TRBJ1-2; a tentative D match to TRBD1 spans 6 bases. CDR3 loop: CASREGGSGYGYTF. The DNA is as follows: TGCGCCAGCAGAGAGGGGGGGTCGGGCTATGGCTACACCTTC.